This TCR beta chain came from a study of cytomegalovirus exposure and HLA in healthy donors. V was clipped by 2 bases and J by 3 bases; unmatched bases: 4. This CDR3 comprises 14 residues. Germline values: CDR1 MNHNS, CDR2 SASEGT. Data came from immunoSEQ multiplex PCR; TCRdb stores just in-frame clones and leaves some out. The sample holds roughly 75,000 clones, approximately 96% seen once. The J gene is TRBJ2-7, the V gene TRBV6-1, with 7 bases that match TRBD1. This clonotype was sampled from a man between 18 and 29 years old in good health and CMV-seropositive. The sequencing sample was made of PBMCs. CDR3 nucleotides: TGTGCCAGCAGTGAATACTACAGGGGCTACGAGCAGTACTTC. Translated, it gives CASSEYYRGYEQYF.